This TCR beta chain is from a study of Ad26.COV2.S vaccination and SARS-CoV-2 variants. The table lists this clone with a count of one. Its cognate antigen is unknown. Profiled with immunoSEQ multiplex PCR; TCRdb holds only in-frame clones, not every one. The table shows about 180,000 clones, with around 88% occurring only once. Study findings and constraints: Vaccinees showed greater spike-specific TCR breadth than placebo recipients. The breadth of spike-specific CD8+ and CD4+ T cell responses after vaccination was reportedly substantial. Comparability of non-spike TCR breadth was observed across vaccine and placebo recipients. Analyses of TCR breadth and depth may have underestimated total T cell responses.

Trimming removed 2 bases from V and 4 bases from J; junction bases left unmatched: 10. The CDR3 spans 18 residues. CDR1 and CDR2 (germline): LGHDT, YNNKEL (reference sequence). This chain joins TRBV3-1 (or the pseudogene TRBV3-2) and TRBJ2-2, with 10 positions matching TRBD1. This sequence was found in a human donor who had recovered from COVID-19. Sequenced material: peripheral blood, taken after recovery from COVID-19. The CDR3 here is CASSQPLGGQGSTGELFF. The CDR3 DNA follows: TGTGCCAGCAGCCAACCCCTTGGGGGACAGGGGAGCACCGGGGAGCTGTTTTTT.